The rows below give T cell receptor beta chains drawn from one sample of a study of shared clonotypes between healthy human individuals. Clones were sequenced by immunoSEQ multiplex PCR, and TCRdb holds only the in-frame ones, with some missing. This sample has some 2,100,000 clones, with approximately 94% found just once. The sequencing sample was made of naive CD8+ T cells from PBMCs. The source of these receptors is a man younger than 35 in good health. Some clones in this sample may be carry-over from other donors' samples. Both conserved end residues are part of each CDR3. D genes are given only for firm matches. The size entry is marked missing in some rows and otherwise reads once, few, many or a size class.

CDR3: CASGFTSTGELFF
DNA: TGTGCTAGTGGTTTCACTTCAACCGGGGAGCTGTTTTTT
V: TRBV12-5
J: TRBJ2-2
size: -
D: -

CDR3: CASSPSIADTQYF
DNA: TGCGCCAGCAGCCCTTCAATCGCAGATACGCAGTATTTT
V: TRBV5-1
J: TRBJ2-3
size: once
D: -

CDR3: CATSRVKDRGHEQYF
DNA: TGTGCCACCAGCAGAGTTAAAGACAGGGGCCACGAGCAGTACTTC
V: TRBV15
J: TRBJ2-7
size: -
D: TRBD1

CDR3: CASSLRRVPSYEQYF
DNA: TGTGCCAGCAGTTTACGTCGGGTCCCCTCCTACGAGCAGTACTTC
V: TRBV27
J: TRBJ2-7
size: -
D: -

CDR3: CASSPNAGHDYGYTF
DNA: TGTGCCAGCTCACCGAACGCGGGACACGACTATGGCTACACCTTC
V: TRBV18
J: TRBJ1-2
size: -
D: -

CDR3: CASSYSTGVDTGELFF
DNA: TGTGCCAGCAGTTACTCGACAGGGGTGGACACCGGGGAGCTGTTTTTT
V: TRBV6-5
J: TRBJ2-2
size: -
D: TRBD1

CDR3: CASSNRLAGGPETQYF
DNA: TGTGCCAGCAGCAACCGACTAGCGGGAGGGCCAGAGACCCAGTACTTC
V: TRBV7-3
J: TRBJ2-5
size: -
D: TRBD2

CDR3: CASSAIPGTPPYEQYF
DNA: TGTGCCAGCAGCGCAATCCCCGGGACCCCTCCCTACGAGCAGTACTTC
V: TRBV28
J: TRBJ2-7
size: -
D: -

CDR3: CASSRGARETQYF
DNA: TGTGCCAGCTCAAGGGGCGCACGAGAGACCCAGTACTTC
V: TRBV18
J: TRBJ2-5
size: -
D: -

CDR3: CASSLAGYYEQYF
DNA: TGTGCCAGCAGTCTAGCGGGATACTACGAGCAGTACTTC
V: TRBV6-5
J: TRBJ2-7
size: -
D: TRBD2

CDR3: CASSFRDRNTGELFF
DNA: TGTGCCAGCAGTTTCCGGGACAGGAACACCGGGGAGCTGTTTTTT
V: TRBV27
J: TRBJ2-2
size: -
D: TRBD1

CDR3: CASSESLDYEQYF
DNA: TGCGCCAGCAGTGAGAGCCTAGACTACGAGCAGTACTTC
V: TRBV10-2
J: TRBJ2-7
size: -
D: -

CDR3: CASSSSQNMNTEAFF
DNA: TGTGCCAGCAGCTCCTCCCAGAACATGAACACTGAAGCTTTCTTT
V: TRBV27
J: TRBJ1-1
size: -
D: -

CDR3: CASSPFGMFNYGYTF
DNA: TGTGCCAGCAGCCCTTTCGGGATGTTTAACTATGGCTACACCTTC
V: TRBV28
J: TRBJ1-2
size: -
D: -

CDR3: CAWSPGGFSYEQYF
DNA: TGTGCCTGGAGCCCCGGAGGGTTCTCCTACGAGCAGTACTTC
V: TRBV30
J: TRBJ2-7
size: -
D: -

CDR3: CASSWGFGYEQYF
DNA: TGTGCCAGCAGCTGGGGCTTTGGCTACGAGCAGTACTTC
V: TRBV11-3
J: TRBJ2-7
size: -
D: -

CDR3: CASSPGLAGTEVGGELFF
DNA: TGTGCCAGCAGCCCTGGACTAGCGGGGACAGAGGTTGGCGGGGAGCTGTTTTTT
V: TRBV7-3
J: TRBJ2-2
size: once
D: TRBD2

CDR3: CASSQAGQKNQPQHF
DNA: TGCGCCAGCAGCCAAGCGGGACAAAAAAATCAGCCCCAGCATTTT
V: TRBV4-1
J: TRBJ1-5
size: -
D: -

CDR3: CASSLSSAYEQYF
DNA: TGTGCCAGCAGCTTATCTAGTGCGTACGAGCAGTACTTC
V: TRBV5-6
J: TRBJ2-7
size: -
D: -

CDR3: CASFTSGGTDTQYF
DNA: TGTGCCAGCTTCACATCAGGGGGCACAGATACGCAGTATTTT
V: TRBV18
J: TRBJ2-3
size: -
D: -

CDR3: CASRYAGTGNPYEQYF
DNA: TGTGCCAGCAGATATGCCGGGACAGGCAATCCCTACGAGCAGTACTTC
V: TRBV7-9
J: TRBJ2-7
size: few
D: TRBD1

CDR3: CASSQDAEQPQHF
DNA: TGCGCCAGCAGCCAAGATGCGGAGCAGCCCCAGCATTTT
V: TRBV4-1
J: TRBJ1-5
size: few
D: -